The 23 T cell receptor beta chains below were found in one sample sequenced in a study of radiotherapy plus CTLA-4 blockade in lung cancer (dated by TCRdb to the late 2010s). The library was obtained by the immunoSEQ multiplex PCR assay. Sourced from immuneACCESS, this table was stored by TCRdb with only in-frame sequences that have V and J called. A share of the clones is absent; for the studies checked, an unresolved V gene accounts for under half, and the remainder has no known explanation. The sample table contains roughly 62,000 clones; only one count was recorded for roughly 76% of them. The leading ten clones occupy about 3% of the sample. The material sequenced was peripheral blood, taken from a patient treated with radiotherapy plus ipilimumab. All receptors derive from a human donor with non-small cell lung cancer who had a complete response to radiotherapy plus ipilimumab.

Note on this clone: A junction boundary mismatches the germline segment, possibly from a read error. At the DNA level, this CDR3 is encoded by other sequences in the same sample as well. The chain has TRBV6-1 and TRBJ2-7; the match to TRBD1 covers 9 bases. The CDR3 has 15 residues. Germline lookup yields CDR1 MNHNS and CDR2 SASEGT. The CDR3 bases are TGCGCCAGCAGTGCCCCCGGGACAGGGTCCTACGAGCAGTACTTC. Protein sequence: CASSAPGTGSYEQYF.

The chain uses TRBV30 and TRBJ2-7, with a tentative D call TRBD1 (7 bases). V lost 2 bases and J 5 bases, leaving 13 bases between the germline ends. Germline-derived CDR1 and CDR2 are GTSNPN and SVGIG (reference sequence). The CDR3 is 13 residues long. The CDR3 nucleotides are TGTGCCTGGAGTTACCAGGGGGGCAACGAGCAGTACTTC. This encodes CAWSYQGGNEQYF.

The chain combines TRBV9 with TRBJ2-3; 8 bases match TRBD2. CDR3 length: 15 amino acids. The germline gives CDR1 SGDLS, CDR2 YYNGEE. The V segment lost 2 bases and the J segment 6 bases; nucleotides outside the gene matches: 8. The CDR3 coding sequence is TGTGCCAGCAGCGTTATTACGGGAGGGCTTGATACGCAGTATTTT. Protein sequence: CASSVITGGLDTQYF.

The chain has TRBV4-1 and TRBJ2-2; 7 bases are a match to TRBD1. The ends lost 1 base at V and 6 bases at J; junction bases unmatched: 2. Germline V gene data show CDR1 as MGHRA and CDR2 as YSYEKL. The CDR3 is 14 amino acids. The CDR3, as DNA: TGCGCCAGCAGCCAAGTACAGGGGCCCGGGGAGCTGTTTTTT. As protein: CASSQVQGPGELFF.

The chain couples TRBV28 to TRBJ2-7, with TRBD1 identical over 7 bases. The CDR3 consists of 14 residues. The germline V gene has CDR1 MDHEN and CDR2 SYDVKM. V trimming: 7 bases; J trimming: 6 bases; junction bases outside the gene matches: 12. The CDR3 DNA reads TGTGCCAGCAATACTGCGACAGGGCCTTTCGAGCAGTACTTC. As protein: CASNTATGPFEQYF.

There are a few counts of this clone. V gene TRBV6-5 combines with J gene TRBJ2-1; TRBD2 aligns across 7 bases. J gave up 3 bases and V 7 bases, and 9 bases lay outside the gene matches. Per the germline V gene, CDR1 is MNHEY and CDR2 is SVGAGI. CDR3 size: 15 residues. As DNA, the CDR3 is TGTGCCAGCACGCTACGGGACTACCACTACAATGAGCAGTTCTTC. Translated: CASTLRDYHYNEQFF.

The CDR3, as DNA: TGTGCCAGCTCACCAGGGCAGGGGGTAAGCAATGAGCAGTTCTTC. Its protein product is CASSPGQGVSNEQFF. The chain combines TRBV18 with TRBJ2-1; 7 bases fit TRBD1. The CDR3 covers 15 residues. CDR1 is KGHSH, CDR2 LQKENI, per germline. V was clipped by 2 bases and J by 6 bases; unmatched bases: 7.

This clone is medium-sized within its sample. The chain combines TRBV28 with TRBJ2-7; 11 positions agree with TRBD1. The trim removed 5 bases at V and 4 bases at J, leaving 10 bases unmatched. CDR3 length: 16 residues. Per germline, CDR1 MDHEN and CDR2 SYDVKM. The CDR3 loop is CASSKKPGTGGYEQYF. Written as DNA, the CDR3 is TGTGCCAGCAGTAAGAAACCCGGGACAGGGGGTTACGAGCAGTACTTC.

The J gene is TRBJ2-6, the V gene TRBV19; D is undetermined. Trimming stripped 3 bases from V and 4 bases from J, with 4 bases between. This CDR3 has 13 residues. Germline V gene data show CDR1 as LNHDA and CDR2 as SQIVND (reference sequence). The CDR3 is CASSMSGANVLTF. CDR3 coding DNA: TGTGCCAGTAGTATGTCGGGGGCCAACGTCCTGACTTTC.

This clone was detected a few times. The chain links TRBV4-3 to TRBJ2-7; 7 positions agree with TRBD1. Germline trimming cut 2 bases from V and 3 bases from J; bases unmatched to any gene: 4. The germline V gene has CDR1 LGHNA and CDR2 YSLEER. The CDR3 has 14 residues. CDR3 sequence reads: CASSQQTGSYEQYF. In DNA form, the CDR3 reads TGCGCCAGCAGCCAACAGACAGGGAGCTACGAGCAGTACTTC.

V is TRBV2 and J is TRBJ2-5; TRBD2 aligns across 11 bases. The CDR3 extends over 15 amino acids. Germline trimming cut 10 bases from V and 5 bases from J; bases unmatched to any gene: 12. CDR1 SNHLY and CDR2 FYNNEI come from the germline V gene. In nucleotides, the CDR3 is TGTGCCATTCTAATAGCGGGGGGGCCTCGGGAGACCCAGTACTTC. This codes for CAILIAGGPRETQYF. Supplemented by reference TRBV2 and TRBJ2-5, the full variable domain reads EPEVTQTPSHQVTQMGQEVILRCVPISNHLYFYWYRQILGQKVEFLVSFYNNEISEKSEIFDDQFSVERPDGSNFTLKIRSTKLEDSAMYFCAILIAGGPRETQYFGPGTRLLVL.

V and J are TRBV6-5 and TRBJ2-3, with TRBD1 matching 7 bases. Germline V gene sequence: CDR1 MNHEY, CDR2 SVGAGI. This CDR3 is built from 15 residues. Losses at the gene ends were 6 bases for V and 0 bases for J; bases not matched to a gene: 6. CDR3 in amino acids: CASRGQYLSTDTQYF. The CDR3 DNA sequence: TGTGCCAGCAGGGGACAGTATCTTAGCACAGATACGCAGTATTTT.

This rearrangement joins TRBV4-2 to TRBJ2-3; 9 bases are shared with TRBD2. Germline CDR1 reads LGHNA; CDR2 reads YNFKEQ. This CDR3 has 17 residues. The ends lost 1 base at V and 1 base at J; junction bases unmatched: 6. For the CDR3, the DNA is TGTGCCAGCAGCCAAGTTTCTAGCGGGATTCGCACAGATACGCAGTATTTT. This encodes CASSQVSSGIRTDTQYF.

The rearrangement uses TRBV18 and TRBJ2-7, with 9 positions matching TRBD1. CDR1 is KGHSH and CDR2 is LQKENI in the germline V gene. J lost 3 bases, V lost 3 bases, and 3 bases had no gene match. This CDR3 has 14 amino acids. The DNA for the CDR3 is TGTGCCAGCTCACCGCCGGGACAGGGCTACGAGCAGTACTTC. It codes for CASSPPGQGYEQYF.

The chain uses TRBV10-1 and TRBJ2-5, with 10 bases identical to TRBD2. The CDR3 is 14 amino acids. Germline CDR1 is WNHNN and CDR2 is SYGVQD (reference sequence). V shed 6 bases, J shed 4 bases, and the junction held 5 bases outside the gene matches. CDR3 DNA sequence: TGCGCCAGCAGGTGGCTAGCGGGAGCAGAGACCCAGTACTTC. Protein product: CASRWLAGAETQYF.

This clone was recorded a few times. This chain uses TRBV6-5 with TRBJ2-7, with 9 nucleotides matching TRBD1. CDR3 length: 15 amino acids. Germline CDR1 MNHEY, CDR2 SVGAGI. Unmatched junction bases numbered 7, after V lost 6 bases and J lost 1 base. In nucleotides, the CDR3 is TGTGCCAGCAGAACAGACAGGGGGTCTTCCTACGAGCAGTACTTC. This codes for CASRTDRGSSYEQYF.

Here the CDR3 DNA reads TGTGCCAGCAGTTCCCACAGGGGCAACTCACCCCTCCACTTT. Translating gives CASSSHRGNSPLHF. V usage is TRBV6-5 and J usage is TRBJ1-6; 7 bases agree with TRBD1. The CDR3 contains 14 residues. Trimming cost V 4 bases and J 10 bases; bases outside gene matches: 7. Germline lookup yields CDR1 MNHEY and CDR2 SVGAGI.

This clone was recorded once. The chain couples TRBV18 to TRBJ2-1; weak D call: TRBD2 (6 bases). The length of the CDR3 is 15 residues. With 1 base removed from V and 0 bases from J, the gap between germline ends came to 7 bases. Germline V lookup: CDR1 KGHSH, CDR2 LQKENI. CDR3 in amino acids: CASSPQEGSYNEQFF. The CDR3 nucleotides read TGTGCCAGCTCACCACAGGAGGGCTCCTACAATGAGCAGTTCTTC.

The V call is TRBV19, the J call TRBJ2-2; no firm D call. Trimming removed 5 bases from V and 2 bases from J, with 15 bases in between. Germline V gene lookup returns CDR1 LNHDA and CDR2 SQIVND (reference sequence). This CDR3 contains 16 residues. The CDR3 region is CASSPMRRLNTGELFF. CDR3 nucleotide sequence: TGTGCCAGTAGTCCTATGAGGCGGTTAAACACCGGGGAGCTGTTTTTT.

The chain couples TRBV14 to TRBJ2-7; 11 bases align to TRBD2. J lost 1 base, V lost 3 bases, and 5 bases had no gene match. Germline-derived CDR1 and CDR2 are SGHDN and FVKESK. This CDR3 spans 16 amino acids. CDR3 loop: CASSQIAGGKSYEQYF. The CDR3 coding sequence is TGTGCCAGCAGCCAGATAGCGGGAGGGAAATCCTACGAGCAGTACTTC.

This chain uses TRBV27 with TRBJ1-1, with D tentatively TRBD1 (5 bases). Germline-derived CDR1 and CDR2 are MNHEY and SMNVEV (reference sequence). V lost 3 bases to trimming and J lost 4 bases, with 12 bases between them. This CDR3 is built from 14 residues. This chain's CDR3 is CASSFLGRTTEAFF. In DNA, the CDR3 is TGTGCCAGCAGTTTTCTGGGGCGGACCACTGAAGCTTTCTTT.

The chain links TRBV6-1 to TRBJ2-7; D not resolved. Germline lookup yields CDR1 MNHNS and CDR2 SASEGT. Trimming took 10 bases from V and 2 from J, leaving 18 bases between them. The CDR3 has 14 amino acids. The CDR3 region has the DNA TGTGCCACCACCTCCCGGCCAGGCGCCTACGAGCAGTACTTC. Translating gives CATTSRPGAYEQYF.

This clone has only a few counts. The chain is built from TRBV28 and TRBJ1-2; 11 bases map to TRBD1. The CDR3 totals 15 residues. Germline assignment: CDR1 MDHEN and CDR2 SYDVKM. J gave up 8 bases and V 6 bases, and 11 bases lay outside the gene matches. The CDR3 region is CASSQRTGGSRGYTF. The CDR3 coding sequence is TGTGCCAGCAGCCAACGGACAGGGGGCTCGAGGGGCTACACCTTC.